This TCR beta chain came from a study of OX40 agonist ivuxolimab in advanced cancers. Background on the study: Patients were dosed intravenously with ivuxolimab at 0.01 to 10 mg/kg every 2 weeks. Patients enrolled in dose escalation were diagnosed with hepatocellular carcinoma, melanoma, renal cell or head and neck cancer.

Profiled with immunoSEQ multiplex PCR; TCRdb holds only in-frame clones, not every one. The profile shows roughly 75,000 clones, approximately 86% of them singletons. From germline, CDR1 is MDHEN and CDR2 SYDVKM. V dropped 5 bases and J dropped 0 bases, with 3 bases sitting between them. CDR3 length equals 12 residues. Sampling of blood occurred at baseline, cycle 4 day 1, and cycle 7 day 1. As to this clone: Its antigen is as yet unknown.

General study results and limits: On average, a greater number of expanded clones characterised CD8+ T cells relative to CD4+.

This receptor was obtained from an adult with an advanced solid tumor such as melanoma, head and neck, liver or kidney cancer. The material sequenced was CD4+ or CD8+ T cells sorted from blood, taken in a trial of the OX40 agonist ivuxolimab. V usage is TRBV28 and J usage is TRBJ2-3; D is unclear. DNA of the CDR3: TGTGCCAGCAGTGTAAGCACAGATACGCAGTATTTT. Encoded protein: CASSVSTDTQYF.